The 12 T cell receptor beta chains below come from one sample, sequenced in a study of blood T cell repertoires in COVID-19. The table came from immunoSEQ multiplex PCR; TCRdb's copy has only in-frame clones and leaves some out. Of 250,000 to 350,000 clones in the sample, less than 85% were seen once. The sequenced sample was peripheral blood. The receptors stem from a human donor with COVID-19, enrolled during active disease. The donor label of this sample is uncertain.

The V gene is TRBV25-1, the J gene TRBJ1-2, with D hard to call. Trimming removed 8 bases from V and 8 bases from J, with 15 bases in between. The CDR3 length is 12 residues. Germline loops: CDR1 MGHDK, CDR2 SYGVNS. The CDR3 spells CASQWAGGGYTF. The CDR3 DNA is TGTGCCAGCCAGTGGGCAGGAGGCGGCTACACCTTC.

The V call is TRBV19, the J call TRBJ2-7; 7 bases fit TRBD2. This CDR3 spans 15 amino acids. The V segment lost 4 bases and the J segment 5 bases; nucleotides outside the gene matches: 11. The germline V gene encodes CDR1 LNHDA and CDR2 SQIVND (reference sequence). CDR3 in amino acids: CASSNLRAGAHEQYF. The CDR3 DNA sequence: TGTGCCAGTAGTAACCTCCGGGCGGGAGCTCACGAGCAGTACTTC.

This clone has a single count. The V gene is TRBV19, the J gene TRBJ2-3; the match to TRBD2 covers 9 bases. J lost 2 bases, V lost 5 bases, and 5 bases had no gene match. From germline, CDR1 is LNHDA and CDR2 SQIVND (reference sequence). There are 15 residues in the CDR3. The CDR3 DNA reads TGTGCCAGTAGTGTGACTAGCGGATACACAGATACGCAGTATTTT. This translates into CASSVTSGYTDTQYF.

This chain links TRBV9 with TRBJ2-3; no clear D. The germline V gene has CDR1 SGDLS and CDR2 YYNGEE. Trimming pared 0 bases from V and 6 bases from J, leaving 5 bases between. The CDR3 has 12 residues. The CDR3 here is CASSVGLDTQYF. CDR3 coding DNA: TGTGCCAGCAGCGTAGGGCTTGATACGCAGTATTTT.

The genes are TRBV5-1 and TRBJ2-7; D might be TRBD1 (5 bases). Germline values: CDR1 SGHRS, CDR2 YFSETQ. The CDR3 runs 14 residues. Trimming took 4 bases from V and 2 from J, leaving 13 bases between them. The CDR3 loop reads CASSLKTATYEQYF. The DNA for the CDR3 is TGCGCCAGCAGCCTAAAGACAGCCACCTACGAGCAGTACTTC.

The V and J genes are TRBV30 and TRBJ2-7, with 8 bases that match TRBD2. This CDR3 has 20 amino acids. J was trimmed by 2 bases and V by 0 bases; bases with no gene match: 21. From germline, CDR1 is GTSNPN and CDR2 SVGIG (reference sequence). The CDR3: CAWSVGWPIMTSERTYEQYF. In DNA, the CDR3 is TGTGCCTGGAGTGTGGGATGGCCCATAATGACTAGCGAAAGAACCTACGAGCAGTACTTC.

With respect to this clone: The final CDR3 position lacks the conserved phenylalanine or tryptophan, pointing to a likely read error. No DNA is shown, since the ends of the CDR3 on it are uncertain; the CDR3 is the one TCRdb lists. V is TRBV12-5 and J is TRBJ1-2; the listed D gene, TRBD1, was not tested against the DNA. Germline-derived CDR1 and CDR2 are LGHNT and FRNRAP. Counting both end residues, the CDR3 totals 11 amino acids. Here the CDR3 reads CASGLGGDRDI.

V is TRBV20-1 and J is TRBJ1-1; maybe TRBD1 (6 bases). V lost 3 bases and J 0 bases, leaving 11 bases between the germline ends. There are 14 residues in the CDR3. From germline, CDR1 is DFQATT and CDR2 SNEGSKA (reference sequence). The CDR3 DNA reads TGCAGTGCTAGTTCCCAGGGGCTGAACACTGAAGCTTTCTTT. It yields the protein CSASSQGLNTEAFF.

This rearrangement joins TRBV7-2 to TRBJ2-1; TRBD1 matches 9 bases. This CDR3 spans 15 amino acids. The trim removed 4 bases at V and 5 bases at J, leaving 6 bases unmatched. Germline V CDR1 and CDR2: SGHTA, FQGNSA. The CDR3 DNA sequence: TGTGCCAGCAGCTCGGGGACAGGGATACACAATGAGCAGTTCTTC. The encoded protein is CASSSGTGIHNEQFF.

The chain carries TRBV27 and TRBJ1-5, with D possibly being TRBD1 (6 bases). This CDR3 spans 17 amino acids. With 4 bases removed from V and 0 bases from J, the gap between germline ends came to 16 bases. Germline assignment: CDR1 MNHEY and CDR2 SMNVEV (reference sequence). This chain's CDR3 is CASSSISGTPSNQPQHF. CDR3 in DNA: TGTGCCAGCAGTTCTATTTCCGGGACACCTAGCAATCAGCCCCAGCATTTT.

This sequence joins TRBV7-6 and TRBJ2-2, with 9 bases that match TRBD1. This CDR3 has 16 amino acids. The junction had 9 bases not matched to a gene; V was cut back by 5 bases and J by 5 bases. Germline CDR1 is SGHVS and CDR2 is FNYEAQ. The CDR3 sequence: CASSQLRTGETGELFF. In DNA form, the CDR3 reads TGTGCCAGCAGCCAGTTAAGGACAGGGGAGACCGGGGAGCTGTTTTTT.

The chain links TRBV6-1 to TRBJ2-3; D possibly corresponds to TRBD1 (6 bases). The CDR3 has 16 amino acids. V was pared by 1 base and J by 4 bases, with 15 bases between. CDR1 is MNHNS and CDR2 is SASEGT in the germline V gene. The DNA of the CDR3 is TGTGCCAGCAGTGAAGTCAACAGGGATGGGTCAGATACGCAGTATTTT. Translating it yields CASSEVNRDGSDTQYF.